This entry is about one T cell receptor (beta chain). Its antigen is as yet unknown. PCR was performed using 60 Vbeta and 13 Jbeta primers. Sequencing used immunoSEQ multiplex PCR; TCRdb keeps in-frame clones, though not all of them. This repertoire shows a few hundred thousand clones, around 79% found once; its top ten account for around 2%. This sample stems from a study of cytomegalovirus exposure and HLA in healthy donors. CDR1 is LNHDA and CDR2 is SQIVND in the germline V gene (reference sequence). Between the trimmed V and J ends, which lost 6 bases and 0 bases, there was a span of 12 bases. The CDR3 is 14 amino acids. Study results and limitations: Specificity for CMV antigens was confirmed in vitro for a few of the CMV-associated chains. Equally common other TCR beta chains were less clonally expanded than HLA-associated ones, a later analysis found.

This chain uses TRBV19 with TRBJ2-7, with a tentative D call TRBD2 (6 bases). Sequences were obtained from PBMCs. The sequence derives from a man aged 18 to 29 in good health and CMV-seronegative. The CDR3 nucleotides read TGTGCCAGTAGCGGAGAGGGACTCTCCTACGAGCAGTACTTC. Its protein is CASSGEGLSYEQYF.